Each of the 8 T cell receptor beta chains below was sequenced from the same sample in a study of long-term antiretroviral therapy in people with HIV. Researchers ran immunoSEQ v3.0 at survey level. Here immunoSEQ multiplex PCR was the method, and the copy in TCRdb shows in-frame clones only, minus some. The data contain tens of thousands of clones, 90% to 95% of them seen just once; the ten biggest clones take up 2.7%. The material was unsorted PBMCs, obtained 3.7 years after starting antiretroviral therapy. The receptors were gathered from a woman aged 45-65 years with HIV.

The V call is TRBV7-2, the J call TRBJ2-5, with 7 nucleotides matching TRBD2. The CDR3 covers 15 residues. Germline values: CDR1 SGHTA, CDR2 FQGNSA. V trimming: 0 bases; J trimming: 5 bases; junction bases outside the gene matches: 6. The CDR3 DNA follows: TGTGCCAGCAGCTTAGCTTCCACTAGCGAGGAGACCCAGTACTTC. Amino acids: CASSLASTSEETQYF.

The J gene is TRBJ1-5, the V gene TRBV6-5; TRBD1 aligns across 9 bases. CDR1 is MNHEY and CDR2 is SVGAGI in the germline V gene. With 2 bases clipped from V and 5 bases from J, the junction kept 4 bases outside the gene matches. This CDR3 comprises 15 residues. In DNA form, the CDR3 reads TGTGCCAGCAGTTACGCCGGGACAGGGCATCAGCCCCAGCATTTT. Amino acid sequence: CASSYAGTGHQPQHF.

This chain links TRBV7-9 with TRBJ2-5, with 8 bases that match TRBD1. V was clipped by 5 bases and J by 4 bases; unmatched bases: 6. The CDR3 extends over 14 amino acids. Germline V gene lookup returns CDR1 SEHNR and CDR2 FQNEAQ (reference sequence). This CDR3 reads CASSPSTGGETQYF. For the CDR3, the DNA is TGTGCCAGCAGCCCGAGCACAGGGGGAGAGACCCAGTACTTC.

This chain links TRBV15 with TRBJ2-3, with 10 bases fitting TRBD2. V was clipped by 5 bases and J by 3 bases; unmatched bases: 17. The germline gives CDR1 LNHNV, CDR2 YYDKDF (reference sequence). The length of the CDR3 is 19 residues. The CDR3 reads CATSGHLAGGVSRTDTQYF. In DNA, the CDR3 is TGTGCCACCAGCGGACACTTAGCGGGGGGCGTATCCCGGACAGATACGCAGTATTTT.

J is TRBJ1-6 and V is TRBV6-1; D is unresolved. Germline CDR1 is MNHNS and CDR2 is SASEGT. The germline V and J ends were trimmed by 2 bases and 5 bases, with 10 bases remaining between them. There are 15 residues in the CDR3. The CDR3 region is CASSESGVNNSPLHF. In DNA form, the CDR3 reads TGTGCCAGCAGTGAAAGTGGGGTTAATAATTCACCCCTCCACTTT.

In its sample, this clone was seen once. The chain uses TRBV15 and TRBJ1-4; possibly TRBD1 for D (5 bases). The length of the CDR3 is 16 residues. Trimming took 1 base from V and 0 from J, leaving 9 bases between them. The V gene's germline CDR1 is LNHNV and CDR2 YYDKDF (reference sequence). CDR3 in DNA: TGTGCCACCAGCAGAGGGGGGGTCTCAACTAATGAAAAACTGTTTTTT. It encodes CATSRGGVSTNEKLFF.

The count of this clone is one. This sequence joins TRBV13 and TRBJ1-1; D gene unclear. V gave up 5 bases and J gave up 1 base, with 5 bases separating them. The germline CDR1 and CDR2 sequences are PRHDT and FYEKMQ (reference sequence). The CDR3 runs to 12 residues. This chain's CDR3 is CASSLQNTEAFF. The CDR3 coding sequence is TGTGCCAGCAGCCTCCAGAACACTGAAGCTTTCTTT.

The chain joins TRBV2 to TRBJ2-2; D could derive from TRBD1 or TRBD2 (5 bases each). Germline V CDR1 and CDR2: SNHLY, FYNNEI. V gave up 2 bases and J gave up 3 bases, with 13 bases separating them. The CDR3 is 16 residues long. The CDR3 bases are TGTGCCAGCAGTGAATTGGGACCTAGGGACACCGGGGAGCTGTTTTTT. As protein: CASSELGPRDTGELFF. Looking up the rest from reference TRBV2 and TRBJ2-2 gives the full variable domain: EPEVTQTPSHQVTQMGQEVILRCVPISNHLYFYWYRQILGQKVEFLVSFYNNEISEKSEIFDDQFSVERPDGSNFTLKIRSTKLEDSAMYFCASSELGPRDTGELFFGEGSRLTVL.